The entry below gives a single T cell receptor beta chain sequence along with its context. Its specific antigen is unknown. No much larger clonotype is one base removed from it; base qualities were not supplied. This specimen belongs to a study of shared clonotypes between healthy human individuals (dated by TCRdb to between 2020 and 2021). Background on the whole study: The cohort comprised a couple of women and a few men aged 18 to 49 years. Per donor, leukapheresis produced somewhere between about 0.8 and 9 billion PBMCs. The study deeply sequenced blood TCR repertoires of 5 or 6 healthy adults to estimate repertoire size and the extent of clonotype sharing between individuals. For each donor, CD4 naive and CD4 memory were each given three plates, CD8 naive was given two plates, and CD8 memory was given one plate. To increase sequencing depth and limit assay-specific biases, TCR repertoire library preparation and sequencing were carried out by different laboratories using diverse techniques. General findings and caveats noted by the study authors: About 5% of naive CD4, roughly 3.5% of naive CD8, 2.3% of memory CD4, and less than 0.45% of memory CD8 clonotypes were shared across several donors. Even with the large sequencing depth, rarefaction of the sorted-subset datasets indicated that sequencing was incomplete. Based on pairwise subsampling, the degree of clonotype sharing among donors was expected to be affected by sequencing depth. Compared with non-shared clonotypes, the clonotypes found in all four sorted-subset donors had higher generation probabilities. The genetic and exposure-history diversity represented was limited by the small number of donors. Naive subsets generally had larger estimated clonotype richness than memory subsets did. Sampling was limited to blood, and TCR repertoires in tissue likely differ from TCR repertoires in blood.

Per the germline V gene (reference sequence), SGHNT is the CDR1 and YYREEE is the CDR2. Between the V and J ends, shortened by 4 bases and 0 bases respectively, the junction contains 19 bases. The CDR3 has 17 amino acids, counting the end cysteine and phenylalanine. The read is trimmed to its CDR3 DNA, 51 bases read in frame from base 1. The donors were healthy, HIV-negative adults with no recently reported acute infections or vaccinations. Every donor was a Caucasian adult living in Nashville, Tennessee, USA. CD4+ T cells were enriched through magnetic negative selection, after which naive cells were positively selected on CD45RA and the remaining negative fraction served as the memory subset. After blood collection by leukapheresis, PBMCs were isolated using Ficoll-Histopaque density gradient centrifugation and then cryopreserved in the vapor phase of liquid nitrogen. Purity and quantity of every magnetically sorted T cell population were checked by analytical flow cytometry. Each sorted fraction had its genomic DNA isolated and then quantified by UV absorbance on a Nanodrop 2000c.

Using the deep immunoSEQ assay, TCR CDR3 regions were amplified from genomic DNA by multiplex PCR. Extracted genomic DNA from each cell subset was spread evenly across all wells of several immunoSEQ 96-well plates, with each plate serving as a replicate. For sorted subsets, about 0.2 ug genomic DNA, equal to tens of thousands of T cell genomes, was loaded into each replicate PCR. Purified libraries were measured with a Qubit 3.0 fluorometer, size-checked on a Bioanalyzer 2100, and measured again with the KAPA Library Quantification kit. Every immunoSEQ 96-well plate was sequenced on a dedicated single-read 150-cycle Illumina NextSeq 550 flow cell. Processing in the source paper ran as follows. Because the immunoSEQ output included only junctional sequences and no quality scores, the filtering could not be the same as the filtering used for full-length reads. Sequences were annotated with PyIR, a Python wrapper for IgBLAST v1.9, using IMGT germline references to assign V/J genes and CDR3. Reads with weak V/J assignments (E-value above 1e-6), missing CDR3, stop codons, out-of-frame junctions, or ambiguous translated residues were removed. V3J clonotypes were defined as sequences sharing the same inferred V gene, J gene, and CDR3 amino acid sequence. Percentage overlap between repertoires was computed as shared unique clonotypes divided by the size of the smaller repertoire. Richness of each repertoire was evaluated using RTK rarefaction, the Chao1 estimator, and Recon v2.1 estimates of unobserved clonotypes. Generation probabilities for all TCRbeta clonotypes obtained by the gDNA method from a handful of donors were computed using OLGA. As stored in TCRdb, this immuneACCESS dataset retains in-frame rearrangements with V and J assigned. A fraction of the clones does not appear; measured against another copy, unresolved V genes explain less than half of the discrepancy, and the remainder lacks a known reason. V and J calls plus clone size are reproduced from that table; the DNA served to infer D and trimming. The sample table lists about 2 million clones, 90% to 95% of them with a count of one. The ten largest clones take up 0.13% of the sample.

The chain links TRBV5-4 with TRBJ1-2; the D segment cannot be called with confidence. The sequencing input was naive CD4+ T cells sorted from blood. Interpreted using the paper, the cell subset or site label stands for: CD45RA+ positively selected. The receptor was isolated from a man aged 18 to 29 in good health. This receptor has the CDR3 CASSGNPVLFANYGYTF. In nucleotides, the sequence is TGTGCCAGCAGCGGAAACCCAGTTTTATTCGCTAACTATGGCTACACCTTC.